This T cell receptor (beta chain) was observed in a study of OX40 agonist ivuxolimab in advanced cancers. Across the study: The mean age was about 57 years, ranging from 23 to 79, with under 90% of participants male.

Germline-derived CDR1 and CDR2 are SQVTM and ANQGSEA. V trimming: 2 bases; J trimming: 9 bases; junction bases outside the gene matches: 10. The CDR3 extends over 15 amino acids. Study observations and caveats: The work left the antigen specificity of expanded peripheral T cells undetermined. CD4+ and CD8+ blood T cells expanded clonally by week 6 at 0.1 to 3.0 mg/kg.

Here immunoSEQ multiplex PCR was the method, and the copy in TCRdb shows in-frame clones only, minus some. The top ten hold 18% of the sample, which has under 65,000 clones, approximately 90% seen once. In regard to this clone: Its specificity is unknown.

The chain links TRBV29-1 to TRBJ2-1, with 10 nucleotides matching TRBD2. The source of this sequence is an adult with an advanced solid tumor such as melanoma, head and neck, liver or kidney cancer. The sequencing here drew on CD4+ or CD8+ T cells sorted from blood, taken in a trial of the OX40 agonist ivuxolimab. The CDR3 bases are TGCAGCGTTGAAAAGCGGGGGGGCCGGGTTGGTGAGCAGTTCTTC. It is translated as CSVEKRGGRVGEQFF.